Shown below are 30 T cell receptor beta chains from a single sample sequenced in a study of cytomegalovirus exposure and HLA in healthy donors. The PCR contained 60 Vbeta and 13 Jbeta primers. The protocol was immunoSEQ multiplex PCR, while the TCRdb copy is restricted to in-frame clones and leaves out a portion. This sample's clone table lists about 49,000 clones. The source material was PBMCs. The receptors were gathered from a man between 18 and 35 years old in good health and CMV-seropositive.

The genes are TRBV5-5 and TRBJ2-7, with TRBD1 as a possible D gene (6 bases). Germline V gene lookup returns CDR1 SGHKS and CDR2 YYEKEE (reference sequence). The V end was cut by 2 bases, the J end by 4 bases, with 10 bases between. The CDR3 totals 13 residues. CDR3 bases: TGTGCCAGCAGCTTAGGGGGTCTATACGAGCAGTACTTC. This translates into CASSLGGLYEQYF.

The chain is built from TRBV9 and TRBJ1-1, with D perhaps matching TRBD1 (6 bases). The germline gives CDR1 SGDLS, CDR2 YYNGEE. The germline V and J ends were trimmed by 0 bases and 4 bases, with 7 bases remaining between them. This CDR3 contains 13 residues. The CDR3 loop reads CASSVATGTEAFF. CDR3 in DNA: TGTGCCAGCAGCGTAGCGACAGGCACTGAAGCTTTCTTT.

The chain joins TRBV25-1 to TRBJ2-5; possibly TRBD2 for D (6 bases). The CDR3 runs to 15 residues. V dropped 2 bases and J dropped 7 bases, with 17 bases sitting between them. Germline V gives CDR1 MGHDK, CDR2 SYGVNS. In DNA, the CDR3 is TGTGCCAGCAGTGAAGACATGACCGGGAGTAGGACCCAGTACTTC. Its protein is CASSEDMTGSRTQYF.

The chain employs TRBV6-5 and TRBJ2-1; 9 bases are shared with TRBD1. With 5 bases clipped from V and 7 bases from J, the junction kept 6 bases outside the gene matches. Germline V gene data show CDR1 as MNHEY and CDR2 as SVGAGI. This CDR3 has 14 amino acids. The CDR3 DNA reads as TGTGCCAGCAGTCGTGGACAGGGGAGGAATGAGCAGTTCTTC. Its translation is CASSRGQGRNEQFF.

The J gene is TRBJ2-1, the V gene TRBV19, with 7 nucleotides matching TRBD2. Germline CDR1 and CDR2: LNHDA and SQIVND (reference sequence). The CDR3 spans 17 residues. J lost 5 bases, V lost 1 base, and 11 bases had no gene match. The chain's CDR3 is CASSIGPVGDYHNEQFF. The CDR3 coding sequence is TGTGCCAGTAGTATAGGTCCGGTGGGGGACTACCACAATGAGCAGTTCTTC.

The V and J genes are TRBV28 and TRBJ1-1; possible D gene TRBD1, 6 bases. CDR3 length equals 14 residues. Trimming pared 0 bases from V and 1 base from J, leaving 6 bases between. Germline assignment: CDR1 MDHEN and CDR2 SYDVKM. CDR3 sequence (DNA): TGTGCCAGCAGTTTATGGACAGGGAACACTGAAGCTTTCTTT. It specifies CASSLWTGNTEAFF.

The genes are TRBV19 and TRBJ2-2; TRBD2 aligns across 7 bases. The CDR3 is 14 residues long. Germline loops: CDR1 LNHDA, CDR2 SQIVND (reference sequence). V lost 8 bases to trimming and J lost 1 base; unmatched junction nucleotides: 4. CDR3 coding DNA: TGTGCCAGTCGTACGGGAGGGAACACCGGGGAGCTGTTTTTT. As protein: CASRTGGNTGELFF.

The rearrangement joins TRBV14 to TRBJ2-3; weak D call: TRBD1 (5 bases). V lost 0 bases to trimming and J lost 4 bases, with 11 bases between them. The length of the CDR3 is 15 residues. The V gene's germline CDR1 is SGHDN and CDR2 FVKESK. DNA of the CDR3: TGTGCCAGCAGCCAAGATAGGCAGGGCCCAGATACGCAGTATTTT. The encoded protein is CASSQDRQGPDTQYF.

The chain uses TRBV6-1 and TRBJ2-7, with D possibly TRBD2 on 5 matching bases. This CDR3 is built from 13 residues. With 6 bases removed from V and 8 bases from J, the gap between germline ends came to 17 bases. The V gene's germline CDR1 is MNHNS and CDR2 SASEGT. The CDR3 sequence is CASSPDGLLKQYF. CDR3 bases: TGTGCCAGCAGCCCTGACGGACTCCTAAAGCAGTACTTC.

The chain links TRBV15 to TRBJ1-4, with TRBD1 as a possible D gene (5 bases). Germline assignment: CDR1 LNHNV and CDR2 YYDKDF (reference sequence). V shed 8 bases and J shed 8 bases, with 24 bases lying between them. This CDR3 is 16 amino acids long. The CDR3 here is CATQGFTQGWEEKLFF. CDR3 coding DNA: TGTGCCACCCAAGGGTTTACCCAGGGATGGGAAGAAAAACTGTTTTTT.

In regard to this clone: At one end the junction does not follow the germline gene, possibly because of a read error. The CDR3 DNA follows: TGTGCTAGCAGCTATAGCGTACTAGCGGGCTTCAACACCGGGGAGCTGTTTTTT. It translates to CASSYSVLAGFNTGELFF. This chain connects TRBV7-7 to TRBJ2-2, with TRBD2 matching 9 bases. CDR3 length equals 18 residues. Germline values: CDR1 SSHAT, CDR2 FNYEAQ (reference sequence).

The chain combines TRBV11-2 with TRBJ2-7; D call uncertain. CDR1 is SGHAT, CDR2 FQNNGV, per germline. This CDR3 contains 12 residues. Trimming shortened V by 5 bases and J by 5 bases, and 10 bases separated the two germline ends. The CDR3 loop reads CASSPRSHEQYF. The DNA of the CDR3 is TGTGCCAGCAGCCCCCGGTCACACGAGCAGTACTTC.

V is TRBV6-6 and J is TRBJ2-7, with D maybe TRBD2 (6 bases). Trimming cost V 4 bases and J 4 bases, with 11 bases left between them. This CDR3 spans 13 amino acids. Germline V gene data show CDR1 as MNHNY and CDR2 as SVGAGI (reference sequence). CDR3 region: CASSSGTLYEQYF. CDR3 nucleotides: TGTGCCAGCAGTTCCGGGACTTTGTACGAGCAGTACTTC.

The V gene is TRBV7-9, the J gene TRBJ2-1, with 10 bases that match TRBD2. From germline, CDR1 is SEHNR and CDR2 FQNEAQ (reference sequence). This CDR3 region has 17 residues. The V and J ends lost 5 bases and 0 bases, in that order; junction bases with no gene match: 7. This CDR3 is CASSRLASGSSYNEQFF. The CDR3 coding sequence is TGTGCCAGCAGCAGGTTGGCTAGCGGGAGCTCCTACAATGAGCAGTTCTTC.

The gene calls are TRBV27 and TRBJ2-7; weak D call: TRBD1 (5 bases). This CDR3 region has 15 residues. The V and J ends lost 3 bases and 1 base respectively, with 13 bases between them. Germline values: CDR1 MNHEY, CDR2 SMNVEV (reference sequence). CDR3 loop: CASSFMGLISYEQYF. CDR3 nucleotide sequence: TGTGCCAGCAGTTTTATGGGGCTTATATCCTACGAGCAGTACTTC.

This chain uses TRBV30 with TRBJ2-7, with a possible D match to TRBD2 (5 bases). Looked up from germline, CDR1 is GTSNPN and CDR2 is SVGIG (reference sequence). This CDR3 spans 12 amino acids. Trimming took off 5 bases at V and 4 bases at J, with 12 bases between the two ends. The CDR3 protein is CAWGQSGYEQYF. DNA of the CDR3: TGTGCCTGGGGGCAGAGCGGATACGAGCAGTACTTC.

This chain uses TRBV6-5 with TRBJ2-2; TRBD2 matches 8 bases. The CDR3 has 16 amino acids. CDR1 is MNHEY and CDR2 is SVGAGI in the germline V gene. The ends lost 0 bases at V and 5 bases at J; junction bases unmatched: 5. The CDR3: CASSYSGVAGTGELFF. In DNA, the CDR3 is TGTGCCAGCAGTTACTCAGGGGTAGCGGGAACCGGGGAGCTGTTTTTT.

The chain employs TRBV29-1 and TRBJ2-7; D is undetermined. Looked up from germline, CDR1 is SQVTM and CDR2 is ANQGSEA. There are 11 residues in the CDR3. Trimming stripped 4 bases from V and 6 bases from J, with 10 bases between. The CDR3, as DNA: TGCAGCGTTGGATTAACAACCGAGCAGTACTTC. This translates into CSVGLTTEQYF.

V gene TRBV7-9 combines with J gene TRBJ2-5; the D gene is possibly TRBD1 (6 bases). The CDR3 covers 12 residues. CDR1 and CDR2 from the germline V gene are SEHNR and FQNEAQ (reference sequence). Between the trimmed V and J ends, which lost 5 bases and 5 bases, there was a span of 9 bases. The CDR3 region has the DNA TGTGCCAGCAGCGGGCAGGGGGAGACCCAGTACTTC. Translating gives CASSGQGETQYF.

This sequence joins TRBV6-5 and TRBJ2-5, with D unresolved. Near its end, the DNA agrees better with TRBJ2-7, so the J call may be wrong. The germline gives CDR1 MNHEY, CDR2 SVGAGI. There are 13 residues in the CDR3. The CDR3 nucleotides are TGTGCCAGCAGTTACCGGAGATCCTACGAGCAGTACTTC. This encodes CASSYRRSYEQYF.

Here the CDR3 reads CASSRGLTENTEAFF. DNA for the CDR3: TGCGCCAGCAGCCGTGGTCTGACAGAGAACACTGAAGCTTTCTTT. V gene TRBV5-1 combines with J gene TRBJ1-1; weak D call: TRBD1 (5 bases). The CDR3 sequence is 15 residues long. Trimming took off 4 bases at V and 1 base at J, with 14 bases between the two ends. Germline CDR1 is SGHRS and CDR2 is YFSETQ. The full variable domain, completed using reference TRBV5-1 and TRBJ1-1, is KAGVTQTPRYLIKTRGQQVTLSCSPISGHRSVSWYQQTPGQGLQFLFEYFSETQRNKGNFPGRFSGRQFSNSRSEMNVSTLELGDSALYLCASSRGLTENTEAFFGQGTRLTVV.

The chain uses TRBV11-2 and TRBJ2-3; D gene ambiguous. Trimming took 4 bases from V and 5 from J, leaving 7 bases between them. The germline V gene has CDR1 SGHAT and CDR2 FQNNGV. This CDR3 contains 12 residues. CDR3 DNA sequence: TGTGCCAGCAGCTCCGTCCTAGATACGCAGTATTTT. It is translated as CASSSVLDTQYF.

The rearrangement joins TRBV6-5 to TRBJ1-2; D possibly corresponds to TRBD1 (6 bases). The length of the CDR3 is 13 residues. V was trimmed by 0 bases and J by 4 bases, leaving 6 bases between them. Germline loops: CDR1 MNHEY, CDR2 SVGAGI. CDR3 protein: CASSYSGGYGYTF. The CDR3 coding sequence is TGTGCCAGCAGTTACTCAGGGGGCTATGGCTACACCTTC.

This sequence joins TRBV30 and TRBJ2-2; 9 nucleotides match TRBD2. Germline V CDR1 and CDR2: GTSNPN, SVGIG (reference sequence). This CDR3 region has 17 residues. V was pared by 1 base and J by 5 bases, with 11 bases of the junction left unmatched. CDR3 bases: TGTGCCTGGAGTGCCCTCAGTGCGGGAGGGTGGACCGGGGAGCTGTTTTTT. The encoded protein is CAWSALSAGGWTGELFF.

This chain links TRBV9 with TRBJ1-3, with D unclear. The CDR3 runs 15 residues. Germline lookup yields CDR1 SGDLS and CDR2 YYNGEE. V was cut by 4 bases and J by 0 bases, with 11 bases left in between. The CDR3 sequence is CASSTQRASGNTIYF. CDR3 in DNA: TGTGCCAGCAGCACCCAGCGGGCCTCTGGAAACACCATATATTTT.

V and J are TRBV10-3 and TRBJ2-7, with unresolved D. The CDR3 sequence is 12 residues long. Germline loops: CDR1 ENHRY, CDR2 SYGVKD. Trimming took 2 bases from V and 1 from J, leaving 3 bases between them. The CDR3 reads CAISEPSYEQYF. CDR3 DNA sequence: TGTGCCATCAGTGAGCCATCCTACGAGCAGTACTTC.

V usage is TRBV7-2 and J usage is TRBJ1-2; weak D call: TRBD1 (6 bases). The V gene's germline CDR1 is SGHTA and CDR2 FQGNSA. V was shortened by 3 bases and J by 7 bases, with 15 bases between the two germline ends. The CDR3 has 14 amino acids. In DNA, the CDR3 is TGTGCCAGCAGCTTTTCAGGGGAATTCCCTGGCTACACCTTC. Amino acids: CASSFSGEFPGYTF.

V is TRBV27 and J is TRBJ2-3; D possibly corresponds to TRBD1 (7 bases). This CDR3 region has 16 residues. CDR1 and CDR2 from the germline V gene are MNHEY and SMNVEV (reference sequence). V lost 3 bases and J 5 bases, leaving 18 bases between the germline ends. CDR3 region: CASSLFTGVGGDTQYF. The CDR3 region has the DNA TGTGCCAGCAGTTTGTTTACAGGGGTCGGGGGAGATACGCAGTATTTT.

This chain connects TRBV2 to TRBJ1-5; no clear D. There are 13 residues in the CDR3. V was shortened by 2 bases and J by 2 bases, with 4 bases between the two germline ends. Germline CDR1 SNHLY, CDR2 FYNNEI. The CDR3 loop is CASSEQGNQPQHF. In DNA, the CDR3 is TGTGCCAGCAGTGAACAGGGCAATCAGCCCCAGCATTTT.

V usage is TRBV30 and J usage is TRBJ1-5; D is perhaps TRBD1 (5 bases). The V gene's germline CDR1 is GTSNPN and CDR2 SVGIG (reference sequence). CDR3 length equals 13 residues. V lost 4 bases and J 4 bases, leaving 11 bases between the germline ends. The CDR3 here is CAWNTGGNQPQHF. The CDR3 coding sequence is TGTGCCTGGAATACGGGGGGTAATCAGCCCCAGCATTTT.